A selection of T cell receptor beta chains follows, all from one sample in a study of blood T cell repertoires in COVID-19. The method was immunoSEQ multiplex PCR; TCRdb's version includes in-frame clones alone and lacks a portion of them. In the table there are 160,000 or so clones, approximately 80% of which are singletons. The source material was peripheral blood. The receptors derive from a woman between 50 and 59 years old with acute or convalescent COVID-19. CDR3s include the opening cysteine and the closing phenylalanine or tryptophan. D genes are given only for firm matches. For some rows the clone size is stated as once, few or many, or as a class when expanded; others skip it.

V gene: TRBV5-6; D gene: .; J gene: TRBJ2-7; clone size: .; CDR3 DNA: TGTGCCAGCAGCTTGGCGGGGGAATCCTACGAGCAGTACTTC; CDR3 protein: CASSLAGESYEQYF
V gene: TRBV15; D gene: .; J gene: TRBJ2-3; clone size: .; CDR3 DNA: TGTGCCACCAGCAGAGATTCGGGCACAGATACGCAGTATTTT; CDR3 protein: CATSRDSGTDTQYF
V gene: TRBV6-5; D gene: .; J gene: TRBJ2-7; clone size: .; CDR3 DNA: TGTGCCAGCAGTTACTCTGGTGCGACGACAGCCTACGAGCAGTACTTC; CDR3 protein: CASSYSGATTAYEQYF
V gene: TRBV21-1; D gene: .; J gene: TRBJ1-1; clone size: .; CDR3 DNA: TGTGCCAGCAGCAAAGCCTGGCGGGGCGGGGACACTGAAGCTTTCTTT; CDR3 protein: CASSKAWRGGDTEAFF
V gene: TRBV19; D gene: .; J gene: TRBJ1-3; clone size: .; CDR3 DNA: TGTGCCACCGCGAGGAGGGCAGCTGGAAACACCATATATTTT; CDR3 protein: CATARRAAGNTIYF
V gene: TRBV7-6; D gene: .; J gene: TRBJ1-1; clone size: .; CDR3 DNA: TGTGCCAGCAGCTTATATGAGGACACTGAAGCTTTCTTT; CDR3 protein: CASSLYEDTEAFF
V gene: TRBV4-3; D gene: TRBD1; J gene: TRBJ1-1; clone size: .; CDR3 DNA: TGCGCCAGCAGCCTGACAGGGACCACTGAAGCTTTCTTT; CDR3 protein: CASSLTGTTEAFF
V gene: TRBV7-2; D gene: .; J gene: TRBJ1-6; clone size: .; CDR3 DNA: TGTGCCAGCAGCCCCACGGGGGTTGGGTCACCCCTCCACTTT; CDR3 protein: CASSPTGVGSPLHF
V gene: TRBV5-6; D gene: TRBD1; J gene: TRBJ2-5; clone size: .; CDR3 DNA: TGTGCCAGCAGCTTGCAGGGGGCGAGCCAAGAGACCCAGTACTTC; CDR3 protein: CASSLQGASQETQYF
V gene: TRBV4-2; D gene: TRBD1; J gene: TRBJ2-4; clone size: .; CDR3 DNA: TGTGCCAGCAGCCAAGATTTCGGACAGGGAAAGAACATTCAGTACTTC; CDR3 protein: CASSQDFGQGKNIQYF
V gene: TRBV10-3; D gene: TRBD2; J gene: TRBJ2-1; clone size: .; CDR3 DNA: TGTGCCATCAGTGAGTGGGGACTAGCGGGAATCTACAATGAGCAGTTCTTC; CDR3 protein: CAISEWGLAGIYNEQFF
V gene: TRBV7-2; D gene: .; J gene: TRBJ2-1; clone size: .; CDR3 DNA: TGTGCCAGCAGCTTAGGGCTAGATCCTTACAATGAGCAGTTCTTC; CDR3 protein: CASSLGLDPYNEQFF
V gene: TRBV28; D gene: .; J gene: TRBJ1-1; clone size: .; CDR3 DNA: TGTGCCAGCAGTTTAGGGCAGCTTTTGATGAACACTGAAGCTTTCTTT; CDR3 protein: CASSLGQLLMNTEAFF
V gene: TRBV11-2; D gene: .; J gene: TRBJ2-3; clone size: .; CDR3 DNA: TGTGCCAGCAGCCCCCTAGGTAGCGGTAACACAGATACGCAGTATTTT; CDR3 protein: CASSPLGSGNTDTQYF
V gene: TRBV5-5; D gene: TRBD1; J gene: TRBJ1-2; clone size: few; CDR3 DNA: TGTGCCAGCAACCGAGACAGGGCTACTAACTATGGCTACACCTTC; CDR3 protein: CASNRDRATNYGYTF
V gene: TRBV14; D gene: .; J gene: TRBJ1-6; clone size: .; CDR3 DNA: TGTGCCAGCAGCCGACCAGGAAATTCACCCCTCCACTTT; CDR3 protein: CASSRPGNSPLHF
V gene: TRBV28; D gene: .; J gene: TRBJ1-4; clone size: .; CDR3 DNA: TGTGCCAGCAGTTTGAGGGAAAGGGAAAAACTGTTTTTT; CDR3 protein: CASSLREREKLFF
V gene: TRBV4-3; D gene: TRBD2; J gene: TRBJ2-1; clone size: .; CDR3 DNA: TGCGCCAGCAGCCAGGGTAGGCTAGCGGGGGGGCGTGGGTTTGAGCAGTTCTTC; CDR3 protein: CASSQGRLAGGRGFEQFF
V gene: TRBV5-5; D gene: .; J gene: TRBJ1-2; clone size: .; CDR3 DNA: TGTGCCAGCAGCGATCCGACAAACTATGGCTACACCTTC; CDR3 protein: CASSDPTNYGYTF
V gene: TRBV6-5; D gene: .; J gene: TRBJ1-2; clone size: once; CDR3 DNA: TGTGCCAGCAGTTACGACGGCGTCAGGGGCTATGGCTACACCTTC; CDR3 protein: CASSYDGVRGYGYTF
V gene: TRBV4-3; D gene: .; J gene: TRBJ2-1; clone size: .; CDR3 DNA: TGCGCCAGCAGCCAAGCCTCTTTAACAGGATACAATGAGCAGTTCTTC; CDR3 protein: CASSQASLTGYNEQFF
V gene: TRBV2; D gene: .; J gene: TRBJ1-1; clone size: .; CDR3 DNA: TGTGCCAGCAAAGGAGGTAACACTGAAGCTTTCTTT; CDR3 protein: CASKGGNTEAFF
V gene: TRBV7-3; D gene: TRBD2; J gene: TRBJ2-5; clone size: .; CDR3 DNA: TGTGCCAGCAGCTTCGGGACTAGCGGGGGTGTGGAGACCCAGTACTTC; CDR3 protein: CASSFGTSGGVETQYF
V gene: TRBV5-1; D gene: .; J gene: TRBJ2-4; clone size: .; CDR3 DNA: TGCGCCAGCAGTTCGGGACTGGGCAACAAAAACATTCAGTACTTC; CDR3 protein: CASSSGLGNKNIQYF
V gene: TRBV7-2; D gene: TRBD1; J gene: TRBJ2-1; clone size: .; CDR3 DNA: TGTGCCAGCAGCTCTACAGGGGCCAGGAATGAGCAGTTCTTC; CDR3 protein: CASSSTGARNEQFF
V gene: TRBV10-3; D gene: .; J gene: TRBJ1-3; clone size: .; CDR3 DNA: TGTGCCATCAGTGTTGGGGATTCGGGATCCGGAAACACCATATATTTT; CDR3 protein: CAISVGDSGSGNTIYF
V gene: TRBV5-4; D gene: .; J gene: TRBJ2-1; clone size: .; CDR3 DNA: TGTGCCAGCAGCCCACCAAGCCGGGGGAGCTCCTACAATGAGCAGTTCTTC; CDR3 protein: CASSPPSRGSSYNEQFF
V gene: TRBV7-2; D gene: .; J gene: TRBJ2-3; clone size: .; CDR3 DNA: TGTGCCAGCAGCTTAGCGTCCTTAACGCAGTATTTT; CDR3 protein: CASSLASLTQYF
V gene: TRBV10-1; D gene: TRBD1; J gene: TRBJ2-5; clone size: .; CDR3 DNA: TGCGCCAGCAGTGACACCGGGACAGGACAAGAGACCCAGTACTTC; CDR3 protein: CASSDTGTGQETQYF
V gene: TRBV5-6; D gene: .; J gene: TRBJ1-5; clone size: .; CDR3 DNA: TGTGCCAGCAGCTTGAGTGGGGCGGTGTATAGCAATCAGCCCCAGCATTTT; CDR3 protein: CASSLSGAVYSNQPQHF